These 29 T cell receptor beta chains share one sample of origin, sequenced in a study of cytomegalovirus exposure and HLA in healthy donors. 13 Jbeta primers and 60 Vbeta primers were used for the PCR. Produced via immunoSEQ multiplex PCR; TCRdb's table is partial and in-frame only. The repertoire includes more than 70,000 clones, about 70% of them detected once, and 9.7% sits in the top ten. The source material was PBMCs. These receptors all come from a woman aged 50 to 60 in good health and CMV-seropositive.

This clone was recorded once. V is TRBV2 and J is TRBJ2-7, with D hard to call. With 5 bases removed from V and 0 bases from J, the gap between germline ends came to 11 bases. The CDR3 covers 14 residues. Germline-derived CDR1 and CDR2 are SNHLY and FYNNEI. The CDR3 is CASSPTFLSYEQYF. In nucleotides, the CDR3 is TGTGCCAGCAGTCCGACATTCCTCTCCTACGAGCAGTACTTC.

The CDR3 loop is CASSAHRGGANVLTF. CDR3 coding DNA: TGTGCCAGCAGCGCACACAGGGGTGGGGCCAACGTCCTGACTTTC. The rearrangement links TRBV14 to TRBJ2-6, with 7 positions matching TRBD1. Per germline, CDR1 SGHDN and CDR2 FVKESK. Trimming cost V 5 bases and J 3 bases; bases outside gene matches: 4. The CDR3 is 15 amino acids.

V gene TRBV16 combines with J gene TRBJ1-1; D may be TRBD1 (5 bases). The CDR3 has 13 residues. CDR1 is KGHSY and CDR2 is FQNENV in the germline V gene. V dropped 0 bases and J dropped 9 bases, with 11 bases sitting between them. The CDR3 here is CASSQSDGGKAFF. The CDR3 DNA reads as TGTGCCAGCAGCCAATCAGACGGGGGAAAAGCTTTCTTT.

The CDR3 loop reads CASSLEDSRQETQYF. CDR3 nucleotide sequence: TGCGCCAGCAGCTTGGAGGACAGCCGCCAAGAGACCCAGTACTTC. The gene calls are TRBV5-1 and TRBJ2-5; D perhaps matches TRBD1 (6 bases). The V gene lost 0 bases and the J gene lost 1 base, with 10 bases spanning the gap. Germline CDR1 is SGHRS and CDR2 is YFSETQ. The CDR3 spans 15 residues. Using reference TRBV5-1 and TRBJ2-5 for the parts outside the CDR3, the full variable domain is KAGVTQTPRYLIKTRGQQVTLSCSPISGHRSVSWYQQTPGQGLQFLFEYFSETQRNKGNFPGRFSGRQFSNSRSEMNVSTLELGDSALYLCASSLEDSRQETQYFGPGTRLLVL.

V usage is TRBV13 and J usage is TRBJ2-3; TRBD2 agrees at 11 bases. The CDR3 length is 16 residues. Looked up from germline, CDR1 is PRHDT and CDR2 is FYEKMQ (reference sequence). V dropped 5 bases and J dropped 6; count of bases not matched to a gene: 10. The CDR3 region has the DNA TGTGCCAGCAGCAAGACTAGCGGGGAGCTGTTTGATACGCAGTATTTT. Amino acid sequence: CASSKTSGELFDTQYF.

The J gene is TRBJ1-2, the V gene TRBV15; D perhaps matches TRBD1 (5 bases). The ends were cut back, 0 bases at V and 8 bases at J, with 22 bases in the middle. From germline, CDR1 is LNHNV and CDR2 YYDKDF (reference sequence). CDR3 length equals 17 residues. The CDR3 here is CATSRDLVTGGALGYTF. The CDR3, as DNA: TGTGCCACCAGCAGAGATCTCGTAACAGGAGGGGCTCTAGGCTACACCTTC.

The V and J genes are TRBV12-5 and TRBJ2-1; 12 bases match TRBD1. The trim removed 1 base at V and 7 bases at J, leaving 5 bases unmatched. This CDR3 has 16 amino acids. Germline lookup yields CDR1 LGHNT and CDR2 FRNRAP. CDR3 protein: CASGLAGTGGGNEQFF. The CDR3 bases are TGTGCTAGTGGTTTGGCCGGGACAGGGGGCGGGAATGAGCAGTTCTTC. Supplemented by reference TRBV12-5 and TRBJ2-1, the full variable domain reads DARVTQTPRHKVTEMGQEVTMRCQPILGHNTVFWYRQTMMQGLELLAYFRNRAPLDDSGMPKDRFSAEMPDATLATLKIQPSEPRDSAVYFCASGLAGTGGGNEQFFGPGTRLTVL.

This clone was observed at least ten times. The CDR3 is CASSLAILGYTF. In DNA, the CDR3 is TGTGCCAGCAGCTTAGCTATCCTGGGCTACACCTTC. The chain carries TRBV7-2 and TRBJ1-2; no firm D call. CDR3 length equals 12 residues. From germline, CDR1 is SGHTA and CDR2 FQGNSA. Trimming stripped 0 bases from V and 8 bases from J, with 7 bases between.

The rearrangement joins TRBV27 to TRBJ1-1; the D is unclear. CDR1 is MNHEY and CDR2 is SMNVEV in the germline V gene (reference sequence). The ends were cut back, 0 bases at V and 2 bases at J, with 7 bases in the middle. This CDR3 contains 14 residues. The CDR3 DNA follows: TGTGCCAGCAGTTTATCTAAAATAAACACTGAAGCTTTCTTT. Its protein is CASSLSKINTEAFF.

V usage is TRBV28 and J usage is TRBJ2-5, with a weak D call TRBD1 (6 bases). This CDR3 is 15 amino acids long. Germline V CDR1 and CDR2: MDHEN, SYDVKM. V gave up 5 bases and J gave up 5 bases, with 18 bases separating them. CDR3 DNA sequence: TGTGCCAGCAGTCCTCGTCTTGGGGGCGTTGAGACCCAGTACTTC. It translates to CASSPRLGGVETQYF.

The rearrangement uses TRBV10-2 and TRBJ2-5; 7 bases are shared with TRBD1. Per germline, CDR1 WSHSY and CDR2 SAAADI. V dropped 5 bases and J dropped 3; count of bases not matched to a gene: 3. The CDR3 runs 13 residues. The CDR3 sequence is CASSRDRKETQYF. CDR3 DNA sequence: TGCGCCAGCAGTAGGGACAGAAAAGAGACCCAGTACTTC.

The J gene is TRBJ2-7, the V gene TRBV6-5; D is undetermined. Trimming shortened V by 4 bases and J by 6 bases, and 13 bases separated the two germline ends. Per germline, CDR1 MNHEY and CDR2 SVGAGI. CDR3 length: 13 residues. Written as DNA, the CDR3 is TGTGCCAGCAGTTTTGGAACAGTACTCGAGCAGTACTTC. Amino acids: CASSFGTVLEQYF.

V gene TRBV5-1 combines with J gene TRBJ1-6; TRBD1 aligns across 8 bases. The CDR3 totals 14 residues. Germline loops: CDR1 SGHRS, CDR2 YFSETQ. J was trimmed by 8 bases and V by 5 bases; bases with no gene match: 6. The CDR3 is CASSPTGDHSPLHF. The CDR3 nucleotides are TGCGCCAGCAGTCCGACAGGGGACCATTCACCCCTCCACTTT.

V and J are TRBV6-4 and TRBJ2-3; TRBD2 aligns across 8 bases. V lost 0 bases to trimming and J lost 1 base; unmatched junction nucleotides: 0. The CDR3 contains 15 residues. CDR1 is MRHNA and CDR2 is SNTAGT in the germline V gene. This chain's CDR3 is CASSDSRGGTDTQYF. Written as DNA, the CDR3 is TGTGCCAGCAGTGACTCGCGGGGGGGCACAGATACGCAGTATTTT.

This chain links TRBV4-1 with TRBJ2-5; 9 bases line up with TRBD2. CDR1 and CDR2 from the germline V gene are MGHRA and YSYEKL. J gave up 5 bases and V 3 bases, and 7 bases lay outside the gene matches. The CDR3 sequence is 15 residues long. Here the CDR3 DNA reads TGCGCCAGCAGCCAGATGACTAGCGGTTGGGAGACCCAGTACTTC. It translates to CASSQMTSGWETQYF.

This clone occurred once. The V call is TRBV7-2, the J call TRBJ1-2; D ambiguous. Germline V gene lookup returns CDR1 SGHTA and CDR2 FQGNSA. CDR3 length: 16 amino acids. Trimming removed 1 base from V and 0 bases from J, with 12 bases in between. The CDR3 sequence is CASSLVVGRANYGYTF. CDR3 in DNA: TGTGCCAGCAGCTTAGTGGTCGGGAGGGCTAACTATGGCTACACCTTC.

A remark on this clone: At one of its ends the junction is not consistent with the germline gene, which may arise from a read error. The chain joins TRBV7-6 to TRBJ1-3; D is uncertain. Germline V gene lookup returns CDR1 SGHVS and CDR2 FNYEAQ. The CDR3 runs to 15 residues. CDR3 DNA sequence: TGTGCCATCAGCTTAGGCGGGAGCTCTGGAAACACCATATATTTT. Translation gives CAISLGGSSGNTIYF.

This clone was counted once. The chain employs TRBV15 and TRBJ2-7, with TRBD1 matching over 8 bases. The CDR3 runs 16 residues. Trimming cost V 3 bases and J 0 bases; bases outside gene matches: 7. The germline V gene encodes CDR1 LNHNV and CDR2 YYDKDF (reference sequence). CDR3 loop: CATSRLGTGSSYEQYF. CDR3 DNA: TGTGCCACCAGCAGGCTGGGGACAGGAAGCTCCTACGAGCAGTACTTC. The whole variable domain, filled in from reference TRBV15 and TRBJ2-7, reads DAMVIQNPRYQVTQFGKPVTLSCSQTLNHNVMYWYQQKSSQAPKLLFHYYDKDFNNEADTPDNFQSRRPNTSFCFLDIRSPGLGDTAMYLCATSRLGTGSSYEQYFGPGTRLTVT.

Written as DNA, the CDR3 is TGCAGCGTCCCCCGGGGGAGCGGTAACTCCTACGAGCAGTACTTC. Translating gives CSVPRGSGNSYEQYF. The chain joins TRBV29-1 to TRBJ2-5, with D possibly being TRBD2 (6 bases). The DNA end is a closer match to TRBJ2-7, so the J assignment may be wrong. The germline gives CDR1 SQVTM, CDR2 ANQGSEA. The CDR3 runs to 15 residues.

The chain links TRBV5-1 to TRBJ2-2; D is ambiguous. The CDR3 has 14 amino acids. The germline CDR1 and CDR2 sequences are SGHRS and YFSETQ. Deletions cut 1 base from V and 1 base from J, with 5 bases between. The CDR3 sequence is CASSLKQNTGELFF. Here the CDR3 DNA reads TGCGCCAGCAGCTTGAAACAGAACACCGGGGAGCTGTTTTTT.

The chain carries TRBV9 and TRBJ2-2; weak D call: TRBD2 (5 bases). The CDR3 has 17 amino acids. Between the trimmed V and J ends, which lost 0 bases and 6 bases, there was a span of 18 bases. Germline V gives CDR1 SGDLS, CDR2 YYNGEE. The CDR3 sequence: CASSVGGSGWLAGELFF. The CDR3 DNA is TGTGCCAGCAGCGTAGGAGGTTCGGGGTGGTTGGCCGGGGAGCTGTTTTTT.

The chain is built from TRBV2 and TRBJ1-1; D is possibly TRBD1 (5 bases). Germline CDR1 SNHLY, CDR2 FYNNEI. CDR3 length: 14 residues. V lost 4 bases to trimming and J lost 4 bases, with 13 bases between them. The CDR3 loop is CASSGLGGGTEAFF. The CDR3 DNA reads as TGTGCCAGCAGTGGTCTCGGGGGGGGCACTGAAGCTTTCTTT.

The chain recombines TRBV5-5 with TRBJ1-1; weak D call: TRBD1 (6 bases). Germline-derived CDR1 and CDR2 are SGHKS and YYEKEE (reference sequence). The CDR3 covers 15 residues. Trimming left V 2 bases short and J 0 bases short, with 11 bases between. The CDR3 is CASSFEGGMNTEAFF. Here the CDR3 DNA reads TGTGCCAGCAGCTTTGAAGGGGGTATGAACACTGAAGCTTTCTTT.

This CDR3 is CASSAGTGGYEQYF. DNA of the CDR3: TGCGCCAGCAGCGCCGGGACAGGTGGCTACGAGCAGTACTTC. The genes are TRBV5-1 and TRBJ2-7; 8 bases match TRBD1. The CDR3 runs to 14 residues. Losses at the gene ends were 4 bases for V and 3 bases for J; bases not matched to a gene: 6. The V gene's germline CDR1 is SGHRS and CDR2 YFSETQ.

The chain couples TRBV10-3 to TRBJ1-1; unclear D gene. Germline V CDR1 and CDR2: ENHRY, SYGVKD. The CDR3 consists of 14 residues. V was cut by 6 bases and J by 0 bases, with 11 bases left in between. The CDR3 protein is CAISTSGVNTEAFF. The DNA of the CDR3 is TGTGCCATCAGCACGAGCGGAGTGAACACTGAAGCTTTCTTT.

The CDR3 spells CASSAGGTSNQPQHF. The CDR3 nucleotides read TGTGCCAGCAGCGCTGGAGGCACAAGCAATCAGCCCCAGCATTTT. The chain has TRBV7-8 and TRBJ1-5; D ambiguous. The CDR3 covers 15 residues. The V end was cut by 5 bases, the J end by 1 base, with 12 bases between. Germline V gene sequence: CDR1 SGHVS, CDR2 FQNEAQ.

The rearrangement uses TRBV5-1 and TRBJ1-2; D gene unclear. The CDR3 runs to 12 residues. CDR1 SGHRS and CDR2 YFSETQ come from the germline V gene. V was trimmed by 0 bases and J by 4 bases, leaving 4 bases between them. CDR3 DNA sequence: TGCGCCAGCAGCTTGGACACCTATGGCTACACCTTC. Translating gives CASSLDTYGYTF.

The rearrangement uses TRBV27 and TRBJ2-1; 8 bases match TRBD2. Unmatched junction bases numbered 4, after V lost 1 base and J lost 5 bases. CDR1 is MNHEY, CDR2 SMNVEV, per germline (reference sequence). The CDR3 consists of 15 residues. DNA for the CDR3: TGTGCCAGCAGTTTATACCTAGCGGGTAACAATGAGCAGTTCTTC. Translation gives CASSLYLAGNNEQFF.

The gene calls are TRBV29-1 and TRBJ2-1, with TRBD2 matching over 11 bases. This CDR3 spans 16 amino acids. Germline assignment: CDR1 SQVTM and CDR2 ANQGSEA. V lost 4 bases and J lost 4; bases outside the gene matches: 9. The CDR3 bases are TGCAGCGTTGGTAGAACTAGCGGGAGTTTTTACAATGAGCAGTTCTTC. Its translation: CSVGRTSGSFYNEQFF.